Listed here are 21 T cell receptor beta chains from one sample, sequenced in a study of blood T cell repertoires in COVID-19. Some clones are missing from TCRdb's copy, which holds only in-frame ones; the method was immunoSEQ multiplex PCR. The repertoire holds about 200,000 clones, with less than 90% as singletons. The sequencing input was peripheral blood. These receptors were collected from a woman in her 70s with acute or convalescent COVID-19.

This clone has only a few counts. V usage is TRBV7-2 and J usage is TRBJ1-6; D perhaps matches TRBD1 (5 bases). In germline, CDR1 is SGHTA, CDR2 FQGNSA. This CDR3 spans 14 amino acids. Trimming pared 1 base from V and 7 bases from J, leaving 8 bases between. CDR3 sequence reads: CASSLGTPNSPLHF. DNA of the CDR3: TGTGCCAGCAGCTTAGGGACACCGAATTCACCCCTCCACTTT.

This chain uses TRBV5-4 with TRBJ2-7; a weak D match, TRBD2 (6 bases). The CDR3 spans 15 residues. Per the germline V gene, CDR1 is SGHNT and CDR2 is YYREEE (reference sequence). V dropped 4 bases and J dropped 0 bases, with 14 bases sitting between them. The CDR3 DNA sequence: TGTGCCAGCAGCCGGGCGGGACCGCACTCCTACGAGCAGTACTTC. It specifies CASSRAGPHSYEQYF.

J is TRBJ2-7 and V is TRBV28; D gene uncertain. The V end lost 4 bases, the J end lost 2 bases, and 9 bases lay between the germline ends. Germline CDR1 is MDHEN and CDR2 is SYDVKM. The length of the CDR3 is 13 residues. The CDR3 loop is CASSSPAPYEQYF. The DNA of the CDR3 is TGTGCCAGCAGTTCCCCAGCGCCCTACGAGCAGTACTTC.

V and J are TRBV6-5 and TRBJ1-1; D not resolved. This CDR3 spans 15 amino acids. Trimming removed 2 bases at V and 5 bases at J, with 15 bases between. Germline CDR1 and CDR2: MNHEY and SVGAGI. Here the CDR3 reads CASSYLRFGKTEAFF. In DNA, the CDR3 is TGTGCCAGCAGTTACCTCCGGTTTGGTAAAACTGAAGCTTTCTTT.

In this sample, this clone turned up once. Written as DNA, the CDR3 is TGTGCCAGCAGTAAGGACAGGGCGGGCAATCAGCCCCAGCATTTT. Translating gives CASSKDRAGNQPQHF. The chain combines TRBV6-5 with TRBJ1-5; 8 bases line up with TRBD1. The V and J ends lost 5 bases and 2 bases, in that order; junction bases with no gene match: 5. The CDR3 loop spans 15 amino acids. Germline V CDR1 and CDR2: MNHEY, SVGAGI.

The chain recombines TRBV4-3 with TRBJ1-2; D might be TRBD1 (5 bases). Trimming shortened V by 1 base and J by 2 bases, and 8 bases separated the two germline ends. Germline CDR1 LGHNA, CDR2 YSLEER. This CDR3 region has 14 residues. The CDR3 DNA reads TGCGCCAGCAGCCAAGCTTCAGGGAACTATGGCTACACCTTC. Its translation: CASSQASGNYGYTF.

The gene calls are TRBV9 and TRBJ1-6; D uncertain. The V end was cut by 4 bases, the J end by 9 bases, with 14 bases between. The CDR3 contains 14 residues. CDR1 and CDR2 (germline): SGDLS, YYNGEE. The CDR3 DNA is TGTGCCAGCAGCCGGCCCGGAGAGCGTTCACCCCTCCACTTT. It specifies CASSRPGERSPLHF.

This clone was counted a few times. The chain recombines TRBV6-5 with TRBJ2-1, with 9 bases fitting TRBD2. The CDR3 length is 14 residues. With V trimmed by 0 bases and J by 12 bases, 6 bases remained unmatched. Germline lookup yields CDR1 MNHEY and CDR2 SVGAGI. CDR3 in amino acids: CASSYSRGGLGQFF. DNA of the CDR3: TGTGCCAGCAGTTACTCGCGGGGGGGCCTAGGGCAGTTCTTC.

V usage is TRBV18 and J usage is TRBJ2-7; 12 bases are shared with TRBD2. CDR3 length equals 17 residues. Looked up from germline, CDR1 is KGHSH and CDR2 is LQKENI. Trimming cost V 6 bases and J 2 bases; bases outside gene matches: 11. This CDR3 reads CASSRGLAGHIPYEQYF. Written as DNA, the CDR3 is TGTGCCAGCTCCCGGGGACTAGCGGGCCACATCCCCTACGAGCAGTACTTC.

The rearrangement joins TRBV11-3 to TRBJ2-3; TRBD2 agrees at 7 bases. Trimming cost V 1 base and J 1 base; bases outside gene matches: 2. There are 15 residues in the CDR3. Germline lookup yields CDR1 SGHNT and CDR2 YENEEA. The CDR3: CASSLVRGGTDTQYF. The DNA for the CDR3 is TGTGCCAGCAGCTTAGTTCGGGGGGGCACAGATACGCAGTATTTT.

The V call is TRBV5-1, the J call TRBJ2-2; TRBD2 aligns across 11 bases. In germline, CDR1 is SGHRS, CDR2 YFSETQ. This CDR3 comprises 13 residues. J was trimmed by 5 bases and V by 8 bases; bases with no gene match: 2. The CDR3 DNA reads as TGCGCCAGGTCTAGCGGGAGGACCGGGGAGCTGTTTTTT. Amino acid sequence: CARSSGRTGELFF.

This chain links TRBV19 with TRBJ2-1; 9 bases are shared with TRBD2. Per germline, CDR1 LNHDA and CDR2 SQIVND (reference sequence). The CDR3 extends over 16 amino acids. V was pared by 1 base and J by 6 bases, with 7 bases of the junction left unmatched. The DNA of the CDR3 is TGTGCCAGTAGTATAGGGGGCGGGAGGGTTGGCAATGAGCAGTTCTTC. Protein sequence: CASSIGGGRVGNEQFF.

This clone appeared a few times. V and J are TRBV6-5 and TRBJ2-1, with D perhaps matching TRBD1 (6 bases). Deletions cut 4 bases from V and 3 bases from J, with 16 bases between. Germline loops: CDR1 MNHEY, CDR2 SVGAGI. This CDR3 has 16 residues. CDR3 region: CASSSRLGTNYNEQFF. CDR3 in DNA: TGTGCCAGCAGTTCGCGGCTTGGGACAAACTACAATGAGCAGTTCTTC.

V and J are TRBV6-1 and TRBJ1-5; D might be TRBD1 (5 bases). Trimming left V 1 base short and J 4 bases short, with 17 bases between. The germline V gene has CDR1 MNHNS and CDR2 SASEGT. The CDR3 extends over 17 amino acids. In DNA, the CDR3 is TGTGCCAGCAGTGAAGGGGAAGGGAGGGGATTTAATCAGCCCCAGCATTTT. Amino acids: CASSEGEGRGFNQPQHF.

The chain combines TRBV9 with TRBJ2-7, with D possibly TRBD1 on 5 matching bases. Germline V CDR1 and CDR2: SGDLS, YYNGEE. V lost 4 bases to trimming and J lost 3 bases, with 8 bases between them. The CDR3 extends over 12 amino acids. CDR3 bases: TGTGCCAGCAGCTCTGACAGCTACGAGCAGTACTTC. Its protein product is CASSSDSYEQYF. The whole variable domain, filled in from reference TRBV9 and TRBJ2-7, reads DSGVTQTPKHLITATGQRVTLRCSPRSGDLSVYWYQQSLDQGLQFLIQYYNGEERAKGNILERFSAQQFPDLHSELNLSSLELGDSALYFCASSSDSYEQYFGPGTRLTVT.

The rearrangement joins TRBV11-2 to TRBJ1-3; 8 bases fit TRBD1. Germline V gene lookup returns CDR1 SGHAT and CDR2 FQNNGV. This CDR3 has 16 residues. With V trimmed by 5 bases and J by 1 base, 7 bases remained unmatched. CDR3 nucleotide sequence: TGTGCCAGCAGCACCGGACAGGGAGGGTCTGGAAACACCATATATTTT. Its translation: CASSTGQGGSGNTIYF.

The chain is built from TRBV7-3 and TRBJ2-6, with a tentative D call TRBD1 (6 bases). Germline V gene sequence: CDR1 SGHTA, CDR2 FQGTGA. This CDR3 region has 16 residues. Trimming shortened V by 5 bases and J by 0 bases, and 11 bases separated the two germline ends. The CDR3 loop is CASSRVGGSGANVLTF. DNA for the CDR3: TGTGCCAGCAGCCGCGTAGGGGGCTCTGGGGCCAACGTCCTGACTTTC.

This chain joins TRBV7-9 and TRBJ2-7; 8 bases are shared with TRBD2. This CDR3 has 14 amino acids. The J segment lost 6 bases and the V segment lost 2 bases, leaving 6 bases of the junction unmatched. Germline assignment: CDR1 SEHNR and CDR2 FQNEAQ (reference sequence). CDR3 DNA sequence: TGTGCCAGCAGCTTACTAGCGGGTTCGGGCGAGCAGTACTTC. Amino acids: CASSLLAGSGEQYF.

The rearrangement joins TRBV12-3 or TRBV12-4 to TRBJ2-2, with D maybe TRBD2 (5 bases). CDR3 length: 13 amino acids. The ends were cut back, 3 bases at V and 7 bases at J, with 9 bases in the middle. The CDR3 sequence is CASSFGGGGELFF. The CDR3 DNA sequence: TGTGCCAGCAGTTTCGGAGGCGGCGGGGAGCTGTTTTTT.

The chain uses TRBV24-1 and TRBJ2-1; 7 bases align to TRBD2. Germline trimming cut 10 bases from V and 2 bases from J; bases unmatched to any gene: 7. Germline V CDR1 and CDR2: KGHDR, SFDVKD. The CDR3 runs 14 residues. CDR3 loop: CATSKRGTYNEQFF. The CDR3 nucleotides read TGTGCCACTAGTAAGCGGGGCACCTACAATGAGCAGTTCTTC.

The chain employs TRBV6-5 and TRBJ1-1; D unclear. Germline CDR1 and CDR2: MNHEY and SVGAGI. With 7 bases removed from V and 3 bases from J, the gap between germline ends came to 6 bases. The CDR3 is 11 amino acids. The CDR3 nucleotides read TGTGCCAGCATCGAGGACACTGAAGCTTTCTTT. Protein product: CASIEDTEAFF.